Here is one T cell receptor (beta chain) with its context. Its antigen remains undetermined. No per-base quality is available; no much larger clone lies one base away. Participants in the prospective study were aged about 18 to 95 years, lived in 20 to 30 United States geographic areas, and enrolled through a virtual design. To assign participants to cohorts, the prospective study relied on clinical history that participants themselves reported in a screening survey and a study questionnaire. ImmuneRACE Cohort 3 recovered participants were defined by two consecutive negative NP/OP PCR tests, healthcare professional clearance, or symptom resolution. In the prospective study, mobile phlebotomists collected whole blood, serum and a nasopharyngeal or oropharyngeal swab from each participant. Prospective study participants could optionally give additional blood draws and questionnaires over a roughly 2-month period. Before DNA extraction, blood samples from the prospective study were shipped at room temperature or frozen.

This record comes from a study of blood T cell repertoires in COVID-19 (TCRdb year 2020). About the investigation overall: Collaborator samples came from the United States, Italy and Spain and covered acute and convalescent phases of COVID-19. Deeply sampled blood TCRbeta repertoires from subjects exposed to, actively infected with, or recovered from COVID-19 were included in the dataset. The repertoires were made available in a free public database intended to serve as a resource for research on the immune response to SARS-CoV-2. HLA class I and class II types, where available, came from metadata supplied by the sample provider rather than from assay-based typing. The prospective study material was composed of cDNA or gDNA derived from T cells, B-cell-depleted T cells, or PBMCs. A de-identified subject ID, COVID-19 status, age in years and sex were almost always included in the sample metadata. Samples came from the ongoing ImmuneRACE study (first 160 participants) plus 1,254 subjects from 6 global collaborators. Study-wide conclusions, independent of this receptor: How much clinical and demographic metadata was included differed by source and by participant, and the metadata was provided uncurated.

TCRbeta CDR3 regions were amplified from genomic DNA by means of the immunoSEQ Assay, a bias-controlled multiplex PCR. On the authors' methods: Nucleated cell counts per sample were estimated from amplification of reference gene primers within the assay. To quantify the absolute abundance of each unique TCRbeta CDR3 rearrangement, sequence reads were collapsed and filtered. For each sample, productive Simpson clonality was calculated as the square root of Simpson's diversity index over productive rearrangements. This immuneACCESS table, as held by TCRdb, lists in-frame sequences with V and J called but not all clones. Of the missing ones, under half trace to an unresolved V gene in checked studies; the others have no known cause. That table supplies the V and J calls and clone size; D and trimming were determined from the DNA. The sample table lists roughly 170,000 clones, less than 85% of them with a count of one. The ten largest clonotypes hold around 18% of the sample.

The CDR3 goes from the cysteine to the phenylalanine over 15 residues. Only the CDR3 part of the read is kept: 45 bases, read in frame from the first base. V trim: 2 bases; J trim: 4 bases; unmatched bases: 7. The germline V gene (reference sequence) yields SEHNR for CDR1 and FQNEAQ for CDR2. The clonotype comes from a man aged 60 to 75 who had recovered from COVID-19. Material: PBMCs or T cells enriched from blood (not recorded which). This sequence uses TRBV7-9 and TRBJ1-1, with 7 bases aligning to TRBD1. The CDR3 is CASSLLRQGGTEAFF. At the DNA level, the sequence is TGTGCCAGCAGCTTACTACGACAGGGAGGCACTGAAGCTTTCTTT.